Each of the 15 T cell receptor beta chains below was sequenced from the same sample in a study of T cells after yellow fever vaccination. A single record per CDR3 protein comes from TCRdb applying MiXCR to the 5' RACE reads. The data contain about 220,000 distinct CDR3 sequences, less than 3.5% of them singletons. Specimen: CD4+ T cells sorted from PBMCs, collected 10 days after the yellow fever booster vaccination. These receptors originate from a man aged 18 to 30 who received the YFV17D yellow fever vaccine.

This chain joins TRBV7-3 and TRBJ1-1; no reliable D call. This CDR3 is 17 amino acids long. V shed 1 base and J shed 0 bases, with 15 bases lying between them. Per germline, CDR1 SGHTA and CDR2 FQGTGA. The CDR3 sequence: CASSLRGLNGLNTEAFF. The CDR3 region has the DNA TGTGCCAGCAGCTTAAGGGGTCTGAACGGGTTGAACACTGAAGCTTTCTTT.

This clonotype was detected many times. The chain uses TRBV20-1 and TRBJ1-2; 7 bases align to TRBD1. The germline V gene has CDR1 DFQATT and CDR2 SNEGSKA (reference sequence). The ends lost 3 bases at V and 7 bases at J; junction bases unmatched: 14. The CDR3 is made up of 15 amino acids. CDR3 bases: TGCAGTGCTAGTTTGGTTCACGAGGGGGCCTCTGGCTACACCTTC. Protein: CSASLVHEGASGYTF.

This clonotype was recorded a few times. V is TRBV19 and J is TRBJ2-1; 7 bases are shared with TRBD1. Germline CDR1 LNHDA, CDR2 SQIVND (reference sequence). Unmatched junction bases numbered 10, after V lost 6 bases and J lost 5 bases. The CDR3 runs to 15 residues. The CDR3 bases are TGTGCCAGTAGAAACACAGGGGATGGTCACAATGAGCAGTTCTTC. The encoded protein is CASRNTGDGHNEQFF.

This clonotype was found a few times. This chain links TRBV6-5 with TRBJ1-6; perhaps TRBD1 as D (5 bases). The CDR3 sequence is 15 residues long. V lost 2 bases and J 7 bases, leaving 12 bases between the germline ends. Germline V gene sequence: CDR1 MNHEY, CDR2 SVGAGI. CDR3 DNA sequence: TGTGCCAGCAGTTACAGAGCAGGGCTAAATTCACCCCTCCACTTT. Translated: CASSYRAGLNSPLHF.

This clonotype appeared many times. The V and J genes are TRBV5-5 and TRBJ2-2; D might be TRBD1 (5 bases). V lost 0 bases, J lost 1 base, and 7 bases lay in between. In germline, CDR1 is SGHKS, CDR2 YYEKEE (reference sequence). The CDR3 sequence is 15 residues long. CDR3 residues: CASSLVGLNTGELFF. DNA of the CDR3: TGTGCCAGCAGCTTGGTGGGGCTGAACACCGGGGAGCTGTTTTTT.

This clonotype was recorded many times. The chain uses TRBV4-2 and TRBJ2-5, with TRBD1 matching 8 bases. After removal of 0 bases from V and 3 bases from J, the junction contained 6 bases not matched to a gene. The germline V gene has CDR1 LGHNA and CDR2 YNFKEQ. CDR3 length: 16 amino acids. CDR3 sequence reads: CASSQDIAGGEETQYF. In DNA, the CDR3 is TGTGCCAGCAGCCAAGATATTGCAGGGGGCGAAGAGACCCAGTACTTC.

The chain combines TRBV4-3 with TRBJ2-7, with a possible D match to TRBD1 (5 bases). In germline, CDR1 is LGHNA, CDR2 YSLEER. The V gene lost 1 base and the J gene lost 3 bases, with 10 bases spanning the gap. The CDR3 totals 14 residues. The CDR3 nucleotides read TGCGCCAGCAGCCAAGCACAGGCAGGCTACGAGCAGTACTTC. Translation gives CASSQAQAGYEQYF.

Only a few counts were recorded for this clonotype. The rearrangement uses TRBV11-2 and TRBJ1-1, with 11 bases lining up with TRBD1. V was pared by 6 bases and J by 5 bases, with 11 bases of the junction left unmatched. CDR3 length equals 16 residues. Per germline, CDR1 SGHAT and CDR2 FQNNGV. CDR3 DNA: TGTGCCAGCAGATACGGACAGGGGGCCGTCGGGACTGAAGCTTTCTTT. Translated, it gives CASRYGQGAVGTEAFF.

This clonotype was detected a few times. The chain employs TRBV5-1 and TRBJ2-5; 9 bases fit TRBD1. Germline V gene sequence: CDR1 SGHRS, CDR2 YFSETQ. The CDR3 extends over 15 amino acids. V lost 1 base to trimming and J lost 1 base; unmatched junction nucleotides: 2. In nucleotides, the CDR3 is TGCGCCAGCAGCTTGACGGGACAGGGCCAAGAGACCCAGTACTTC. This encodes CASSLTGQGQETQYF.

The chain carries TRBV29-1 and TRBJ2-5; 7 nucleotides match TRBD1. V shed 6 bases and J 5 bases; nucleotides not matched to a gene: 12. Germline loops: CDR1 SQVTM, CDR2 ANQGSEA. This CDR3 has 14 amino acids. The CDR3 DNA sequence: TGCAGCGTGGCCAAGACAGGGTTTGATGAGACCCAGTACTTC. Protein sequence: CSVAKTGFDETQYF.

This clonotype occurred a few times. The J gene is TRBJ2-1, the V gene TRBV5-1; the match to TRBD1 covers 8 bases. The V and J ends lost 2 bases and 7 bases, in that order; junction bases with no gene match: 8. The CDR3 runs 15 residues. Germline CDR1 SGHRS, CDR2 YFSETQ. CDR3 sequence: CASSLGQGARNEQFF. In DNA form, the CDR3 reads TGCGCCAGCAGCTTAGGGCAGGGGGCAAGAAATGAGCAGTTCTTC.

This clonotype was seen at least ten times. The V gene is TRBV9, the J gene TRBJ2-5, with TRBD1 identical over 7 bases. Germline V lookup: CDR1 SGDLS, CDR2 YYNGEE. This CDR3 region has 13 residues. J was trimmed by 5 bases and V by 4 bases; bases with no gene match: 5. The CDR3 sequence: CASSPTGYETQYF. DNA of the CDR3: TGTGCCAGCAGCCCGACAGGGTATGAGACCCAGTACTTC.

This clonotype was detected ten times or more. The V and J genes are TRBV6-5 and TRBJ2-6; D uncertain. The V end lost 0 bases, the J end lost 4 bases, and 7 bases lay between the germline ends. The germline CDR1 and CDR2 sequences are MNHEY and SVGAGI. The CDR3 consists of 15 residues. Written as DNA, the CDR3 is TGTGCCAGCAGTTACTCTAGTCGGGGGGCCAACGTCCTGACTTTC. Encoded protein: CASSYSSRGANVLTF.

This clonotype was counted between two and nine times. This chain uses TRBV19 with TRBJ1-5; TRBD1 aligns across 7 bases. This CDR3 is 15 amino acids long. J lost 1 base, V lost 7 bases, and 7 bases had no gene match. The germline V gene has CDR1 LNHDA and CDR2 SQIVND (reference sequence). CDR3 nucleotide sequence: TGTGCCAGTACCAAGACAGGGTGGAGCAATCAGCCCCAGCATTTT. Translated: CASTKTGWSNQPQHF.

In its sample, this clonotype was seen many times. The chain uses TRBV2 and TRBJ2-7; D may be TRBD1 (6 bases). V was pared by 0 bases and J by 9 bases, with 12 bases between. The germline CDR1 and CDR2 sequences are SNHLY and FYNNEI. The CDR3 covers 13 residues. CDR3 protein: CASSEAPGAGQYV. As DNA, the CDR3 is TGTGCCAGCAGTGAAGCCCCAGGGGCCGGGCAGTACGTC.